The sequence of this TCR beta chain was determined in a study of T-cell reconstitution after alpha-beta-depleted transplantation in children. V was clipped by 5 bases and J by 8 bases; unmatched bases: 5. Per germline, CDR1 MNHEY and CDR2 SVGEGT. This CDR3 is built from 15 residues. Study-level points and caveats: Where alpha-beta T cells came from about two months after transplant was reportedly several hundred expanded graft clones. Newly generated T cells supplied most T-cell counts and diversity one year post-transplant.

The sample holds many counts of this clonotype. Its target is unknown. The authors prepared the TCRbeta library with unique molecular identifiers. Each CDR3 protein gets one entry after TCRdb re-called the PCR reads with MiXCR. The sample lists around 490,000 distinct CDR3 sequences; approximately 10% were seen once. This material consisted of PBMCs, mostly from graft donor cells, taken 180 days after TCRalphabeta/CD19-depleted stem cell transplant. The J gene is TRBJ2-1, the V gene TRBV6-2 or TRBV6-3; 14 bases line up with TRBD2. This clonotype was sampled from a female patient aged 2-10 years who had a stem cell transplant for aplastic anemia, so the T cells may come from the graft donor. The CDR3 region is CASSRLAGGVDEQFF. The DNA for the CDR3 is TGTGCCAGCAGTCGACTAGCGGGAGGGGTCGATGAGCAGTTCTTC.